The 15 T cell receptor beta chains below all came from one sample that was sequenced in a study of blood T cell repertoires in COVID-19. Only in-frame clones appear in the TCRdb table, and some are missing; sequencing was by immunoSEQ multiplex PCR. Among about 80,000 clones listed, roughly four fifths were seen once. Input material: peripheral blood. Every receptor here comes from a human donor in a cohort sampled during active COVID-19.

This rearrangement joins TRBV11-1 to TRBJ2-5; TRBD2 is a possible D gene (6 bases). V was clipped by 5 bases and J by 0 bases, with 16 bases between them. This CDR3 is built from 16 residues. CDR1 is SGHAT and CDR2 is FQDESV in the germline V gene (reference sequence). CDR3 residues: CASSRPGGSYQETQYF. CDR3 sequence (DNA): TGTGCCAGCAGCCGGCCCGGGGGTTCGTACCAAGAGACCCAGTACTTC.

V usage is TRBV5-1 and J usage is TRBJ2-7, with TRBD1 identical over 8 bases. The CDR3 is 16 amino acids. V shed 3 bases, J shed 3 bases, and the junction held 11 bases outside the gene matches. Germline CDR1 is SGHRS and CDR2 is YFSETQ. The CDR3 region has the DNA TGCGCCAGCAGCTCATCAACCGGGACAGGTTACTACGAGCAGTACTTC. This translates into CASSSSTGTGYYEQYF.

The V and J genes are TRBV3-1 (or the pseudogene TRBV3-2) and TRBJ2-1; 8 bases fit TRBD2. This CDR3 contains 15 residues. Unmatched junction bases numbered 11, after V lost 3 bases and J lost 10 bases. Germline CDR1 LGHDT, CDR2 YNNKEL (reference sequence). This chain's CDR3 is CASSHSGGLEGEQFF. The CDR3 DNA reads TGTGCCAGCAGCCATTCGGGGGGGCTAGAGGGCGAGCAGTTCTTC.

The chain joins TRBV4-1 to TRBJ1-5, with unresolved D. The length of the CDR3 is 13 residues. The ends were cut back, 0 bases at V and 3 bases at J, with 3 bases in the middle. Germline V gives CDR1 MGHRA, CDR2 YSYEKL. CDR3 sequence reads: CASSQDNNQPQHF. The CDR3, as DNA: TGCGCCAGCAGCCAAGATAACAATCAGCCCCAGCATTTT.

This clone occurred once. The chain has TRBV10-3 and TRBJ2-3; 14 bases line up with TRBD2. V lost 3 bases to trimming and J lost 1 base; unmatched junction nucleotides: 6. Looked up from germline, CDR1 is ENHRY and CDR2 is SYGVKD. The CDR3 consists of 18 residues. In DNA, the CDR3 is TGTGCCATCAGTGAAGGGACTAGCGGGAGAAAGGGCACAGATACGCAGTATTTT. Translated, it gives CAISEGTSGRKGTDTQYF.

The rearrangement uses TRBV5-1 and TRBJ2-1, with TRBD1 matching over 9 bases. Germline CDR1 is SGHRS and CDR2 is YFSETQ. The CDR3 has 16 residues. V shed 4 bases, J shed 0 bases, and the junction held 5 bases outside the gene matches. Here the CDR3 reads CASSLQGASSYNEQFF. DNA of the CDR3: TGCGCCAGCAGCCTACAGGGGGCGAGCTCCTACAATGAGCAGTTCTTC.

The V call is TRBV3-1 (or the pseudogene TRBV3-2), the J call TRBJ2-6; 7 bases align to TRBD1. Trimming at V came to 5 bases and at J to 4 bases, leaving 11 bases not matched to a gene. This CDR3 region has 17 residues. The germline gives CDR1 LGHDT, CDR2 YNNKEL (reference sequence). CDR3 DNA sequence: TGTGCCAGCAGCTTGGGGGCGACAGGGTCGGGGGCCAACGTCCTGACTTTC. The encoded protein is CASSLGATGSGANVLTF.

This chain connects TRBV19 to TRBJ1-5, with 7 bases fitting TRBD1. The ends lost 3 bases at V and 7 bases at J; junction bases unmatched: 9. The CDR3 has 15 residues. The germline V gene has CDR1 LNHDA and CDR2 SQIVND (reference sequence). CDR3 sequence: CASSIGVAGGQPQHF. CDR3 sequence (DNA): TGTGCCAGTAGTATCGGGGTGGCAGGGGGGCAGCCCCAGCATTTT. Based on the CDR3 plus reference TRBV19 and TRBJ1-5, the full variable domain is DGGITQSPKYLFRKEGQNVTLSCEQNLNHDAMYWYRQDPGQGLRLIYYSQIVNDFQKGDIAEGYSVSREKKESFPLTVTSAQKNPTAFYLCASSIGVAGGQPQHFGDGTRLSIL.

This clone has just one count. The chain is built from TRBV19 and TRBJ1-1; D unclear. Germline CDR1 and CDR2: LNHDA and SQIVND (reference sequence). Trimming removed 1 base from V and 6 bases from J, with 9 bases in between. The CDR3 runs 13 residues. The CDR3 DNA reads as TGTGCCAGTAGTATAGGGAGGATCGCTGAAGCTTTCTTT. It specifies CASSIGRIAEAFF.

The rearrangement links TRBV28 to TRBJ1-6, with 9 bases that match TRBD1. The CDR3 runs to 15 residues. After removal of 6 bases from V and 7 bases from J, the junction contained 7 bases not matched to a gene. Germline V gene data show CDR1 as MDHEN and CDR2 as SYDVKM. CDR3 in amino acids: CASSPRTGDNSPLHF. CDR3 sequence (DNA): TGTGCCAGCAGCCCTCGGACAGGGGACAATTCACCCCTCCACTTT. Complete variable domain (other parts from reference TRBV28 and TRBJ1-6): DVKVTQSSRYLVKRTGEKVFLECVQDMDHENMFWYRQDPGLGLRLIYFSYDVKMKEKGDIPEGYSVSREKKERFSLILESASTNQTSMYLCASSPRTGDNSPLHFGNGTRLTVT.

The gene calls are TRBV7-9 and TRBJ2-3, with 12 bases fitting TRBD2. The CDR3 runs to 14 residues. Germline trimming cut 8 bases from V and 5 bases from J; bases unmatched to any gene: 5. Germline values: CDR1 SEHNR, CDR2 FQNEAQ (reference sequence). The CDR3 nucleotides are TGTGCCAGCCAACTAGCGGGGGGCCAAGATACGCAGTATTTT. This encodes CASQLAGGQDTQYF. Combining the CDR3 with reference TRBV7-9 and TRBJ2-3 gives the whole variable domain DTGVSQNPRHKITKRGQNVTFRCDPISEHNRLYWYRQTLGQGPEFLTYFQNEAQLEKSRLLSDRFSAERPKGSFSTLEIQRTEQGDSAMYLCASQLAGGQDTQYFGPGTRLTVL.

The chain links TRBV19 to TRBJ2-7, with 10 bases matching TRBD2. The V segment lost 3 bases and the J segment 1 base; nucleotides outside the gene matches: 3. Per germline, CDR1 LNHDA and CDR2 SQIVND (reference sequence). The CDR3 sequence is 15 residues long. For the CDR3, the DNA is TGTGCCAGTAGTATCCTAGCGGGGGATTCCTACGAGCAGTACTTC. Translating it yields CASSILAGDSYEQYF.

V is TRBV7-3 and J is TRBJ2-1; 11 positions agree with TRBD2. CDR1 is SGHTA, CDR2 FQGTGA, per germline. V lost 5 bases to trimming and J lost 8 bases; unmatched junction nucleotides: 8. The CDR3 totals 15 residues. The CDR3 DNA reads TGTGCCAGCAGCACCTTAGCGGGGGGGCTCGATGAGCAGTTCTTC. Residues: CASSTLAGGLDEQFF.

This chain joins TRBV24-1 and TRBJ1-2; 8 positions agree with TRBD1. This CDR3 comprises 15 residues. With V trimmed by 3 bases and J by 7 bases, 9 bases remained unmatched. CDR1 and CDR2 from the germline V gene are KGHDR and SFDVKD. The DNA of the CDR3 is TGTGCCACCAGTGATCCCCCTGGACAGGGCCGTGGCTACACCTTC. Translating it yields CATSDPPGQGRGYTF.

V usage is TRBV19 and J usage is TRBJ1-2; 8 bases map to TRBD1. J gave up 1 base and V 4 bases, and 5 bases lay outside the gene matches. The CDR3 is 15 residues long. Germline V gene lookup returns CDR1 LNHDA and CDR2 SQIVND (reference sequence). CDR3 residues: CASSTRQGINYGYTF. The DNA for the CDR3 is TGTGCCAGTAGTACCCGACAGGGGATTAACTATGGCTACACCTTC. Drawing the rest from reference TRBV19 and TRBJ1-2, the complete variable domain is DGGITQSPKYLFRKEGQNVTLSCEQNLNHDAMYWYRQDPGQGLRLIYYSQIVNDFQKGDIAEGYSVSREKKESFPLTVTSAQKNPTAFYLCASSTRQGINYGYTFGSGTRLTVV.